These 18 T cell receptor beta chains came from one sample sequenced in a study of T cell repertoires in cytomegalovirus infection. These receptors have no known antigen. One entry per CDR3 protein, called by TCRdb with MiXCR from the reads. The profile covers around 800,000 distinct CDR3 sequences, with less than 35% appearing a single time and roughly an eighth taken by the ten largest. Source: cultured CD8+ T cells from PBMCs, taken from culture after CMV antigen stimulation. Receptors were obtained from a human donor in good health (CMV status not recorded). Some clones in this sample may be carry-over from other donors' samples.

V and J are TRBV6-5 and TRBJ1-1; possible D gene TRBD1, 5 bases. V lost 5 bases, J lost 10 bases, and 14 bases lay in between. The CDR3 has 12 residues. CDR1 and CDR2 (germline): MNHEY, SVGAGI. The CDR3: CASSLGGVGAFF. The CDR3 DNA is TGTGCCAGCAGTCTCGGGGGGGTGGGAGCTTTCTTT.

This chain joins TRBV9 and TRBJ2-3; D gene ambiguous. Trimming removed 3 bases from V and 4 bases from J, with 12 bases in between. Germline V gene data show CDR1 as SGDLS and CDR2 as YYNGEE. CDR3 length equals 14 residues. The DNA for the CDR3 is TGTGCCAGCAGCGGACCAGGTGGCCCAGATACGCAGTATTTT. Translating it yields CASSGPGGPDTQYF.

This clonotype was found many times. CDR3 coding DNA: TGTGCCATCAGTGAGCGGTCAACAGGGAGCACTGAAGCTTTCTTT. Amino acid sequence: CAISERSTGSTEAFF. This chain uses TRBV10-3 with TRBJ1-1, with D perhaps matching TRBD1 (6 bases). The V end was cut by 2 bases, the J end by 4 bases, with 14 bases between. The CDR3 runs to 15 residues. Germline loops: CDR1 ENHRY, CDR2 SYGVKD.

This chain links TRBV7-6 with TRBJ2-7, with 7 positions matching TRBD1. Germline lookup yields CDR1 SGHVS and CDR2 FNYEAQ. There are 14 residues in the CDR3. With 4 bases clipped from V and 0 bases from J, the junction kept 3 bases outside the gene matches. DNA of the CDR3: TGTGCCAGCAGCTCGACAGGGACCTCCTACGAGCAGTACGTC. It yields the protein CASSSTGTSYEQYV.

This clonotype was counted ten times or more. This chain joins TRBV7-6 and TRBJ2-7; TRBD1 aligns across 9 bases. CDR3 length equals 15 residues. Germline lookup yields CDR1 SGHVS and CDR2 FNYEAQ. V trimming: 5 bases; J trimming: 5 bases; junction bases outside the gene matches: 10. For the CDR3, the DNA is TGTGCCAGCAGCCTATCGGGGACAGGGTCGAACGAGCAGTACTTC. It translates to CASSLSGTGSNEQYF.

The chain is built from TRBV10-2 and TRBJ2-5, with 9 bases aligning to TRBD2. In germline, CDR1 is WSHSY, CDR2 SAAADI. The V segment lost 2 bases and the J segment 5 bases; nucleotides outside the gene matches: 12. The CDR3 totals 17 residues. In DNA, the CDR3 is TGCGCCAGCAGTGAGGAAGTGATTAGCGGGGGTCGGGAGACCCAGTACTTC. Translated: CASSEEVISGGRETQYF.

This clonotype was observed a handful of times. The chain joins TRBV6-5 to TRBJ1-5; no reliable D call. Trimming shortened V by 4 bases and J by 5 bases, and 15 bases separated the two germline ends. This CDR3 is 15 amino acids long. Germline CDR1 MNHEY, CDR2 SVGAGI. The CDR3 reads CASSSAGYGYQPQHF. In DNA, the CDR3 is TGTGCCAGCAGTTCCGCGGGGTACGGGTATCAGCCCCAGCATTTT.

This clonotype appeared a single time. The chain carries TRBV28 and TRBJ2-7; 8 bases line up with TRBD2. Looked up from germline, CDR1 is MDHEN and CDR2 is SYDVKM. The length of the CDR3 is 15 residues. V dropped 2 bases and J dropped 0; count of bases not matched to a gene: 3. The CDR3 nucleotides read TGTGCCAGCAGTTTAAAACGGGGGGGCTCCTACGAGCAGTACGTC. Its translation: CASSLKRGGSYEQYV.

The CDR3 DNA follows: TGTGCCAGCAGCGTAGAGTTAACAGATACGCAGTATTTT. Protein: CASSVELTDTQYF. The chain has TRBV9 and TRBJ2-3; D ambiguous. Germline CDR1 SGDLS, CDR2 YYNGEE. The CDR3 consists of 13 residues. Trimming cost V 0 bases and J 3 bases, with 5 bases left between them. The whole variable domain, filled in from reference TRBV9 and TRBJ2-3, reads DSGVTQTPKHLITATGQRVTLRCSPRSGDLSVYWYQQSLDQGLQFLIQYYNGEERAKGNILERFSAQQFPDLHSELNLSSLELGDSALYFCASSVELTDTQYFGPGTRLTVL.

A few counts support this clonotype. The CDR3, as DNA: TGTGCCAGCAGCTTAGATAGGAAGGGCAATGAGCAGTTCTTC. Translating it yields CASSLDRKGNEQFF. This chain joins TRBV11-3 and TRBJ2-1; D is unclear. Trimming cost V 0 bases and J 6 bases, with 9 bases left between them. This CDR3 has 14 amino acids. Germline CDR1 reads SGHNT; CDR2 reads YENEEA. Based on the CDR3 plus reference TRBV11-3 and TRBJ2-1, the full variable domain is EAGVVQSPRYKIIEKKQPVAFWCNPISGHNTLYWYLQNLGQGPELLIRYENEEAVDDSQLPKDRFSAERLKGVDSTLKIQPAELGDSAVYLCASSLDRKGNEQFFGPGTRLTVL.

The chain is built from TRBV7-8 and TRBJ1-5, with TRBD1 identical over 7 bases. The CDR3 loop spans 16 amino acids. Germline V lookup: CDR1 SGHVS, CDR2 FQNEAQ. J gave up 5 bases and V 4 bases, and 11 bases lay outside the gene matches. The CDR3 reads CASSSGDREIHQPQHF. Here the CDR3 DNA reads TGTGCCAGCAGCTCCGGCGACAGGGAGATCCATCAGCCCCAGCATTTT.

This sequence joins TRBV6-2 or TRBV6-3 and TRBJ2-1; perhaps D is TRBD1 or TRBD2 (5 bases each). The germline CDR1 and CDR2 sequences are MNHEY and SVGEGT. Trimming took 7 bases from V and 8 from J, leaving 24 bases between them. The CDR3 has 16 residues. In DNA form, the CDR3 reads TGTGCCAGCACCGCTGACTGGGACCACACTTGGGATGAGCAGTTCTTC. This encodes CASTADWDHTWDEQFF.

The sample holds a few counts of this clonotype. J is TRBJ1-1 and V is TRBV12-3 or TRBV12-4; maybe TRBD1 (6 bases). The CDR3 covers 12 residues. V was clipped by 4 bases and J by 7 bases, with 10 bases between them. As DNA, the CDR3 is TGTGCCAGCAGTTACAGGGTCAATGAAGCTTTCTTT. It translates to CASSYRVNEAFF.

This clonotype was counted ten times or more. The chain links TRBV12-3 or TRBV12-4 to TRBJ2-1; the D is unclear. With 2 bases removed from V and 3 bases from J, the gap between germline ends came to 5 bases. The CDR3 has 13 amino acids. Here the CDR3 DNA reads TGTGCCAGCAGTTTACACAGCTACAATGAGCAGTTCTTC. This sequence encodes CASSLHSYNEQFF.

The chain recombines TRBV10-3 with TRBJ2-7; 9 bases align to TRBD1. This CDR3 is built from 16 residues. Germline loops: CDR1 ENHRY, CDR2 SYGVKD. Trimming cost V 1 base and J 2 bases; bases outside gene matches: 6. Written as DNA, the CDR3 is TGTGCCATCAGTGAGTACCACCGGGACAGGGCCTACGAGCAGTACTTC. It codes for CAISEYHRDRAYEQYF.

The chain is built from TRBV7-6 and TRBJ2-3, with 8 bases identical to TRBD2. V lost 6 bases to trimming and J lost 2 bases; unmatched junction nucleotides: 10. CDR3 length equals 16 residues. The V gene's germline CDR1 is SGHVS and CDR2 FNYEAQ. The CDR3 reads CASSYRGGGLTDTQYF. The CDR3 DNA sequence: TGTGCCAGCAGTTATCGGGGGGGAGGACTCACAGATACGCAGTATTTT.

This clonotype was observed a few times. The chain joins TRBV28 to TRBJ2-5; 13 bases agree with TRBD2. The CDR3 is 16 amino acids. J was trimmed by 7 bases and V by 4 bases; bases with no gene match: 9. Germline-derived CDR1 and CDR2 are MDHEN and SYDVKM. The CDR3 DNA is TGTGCCAGCAGTTCATGGACTAGCGGGGGCAGGGGGACCCAGTACTTC. Protein sequence: CASSSWTSGGRGTQYF.

This clonotype was found once. The V and J genes are TRBV13 and TRBJ2-6, with D perhaps given as TRBD1 or TRBD2 (5 bases each). The CDR3 totals 17 residues. The V and J ends lost 1 base and 1 base respectively, with 11 bases between them. Per germline, CDR1 PRHDT and CDR2 FYEKMQ (reference sequence). CDR3 sequence (DNA): TGTGCCAGCAGCTTAGTGGGACGCCTTTCTGGGGCCAACGTCCTGACTTTC. Protein: CASSLVGRLSGANVLTF.